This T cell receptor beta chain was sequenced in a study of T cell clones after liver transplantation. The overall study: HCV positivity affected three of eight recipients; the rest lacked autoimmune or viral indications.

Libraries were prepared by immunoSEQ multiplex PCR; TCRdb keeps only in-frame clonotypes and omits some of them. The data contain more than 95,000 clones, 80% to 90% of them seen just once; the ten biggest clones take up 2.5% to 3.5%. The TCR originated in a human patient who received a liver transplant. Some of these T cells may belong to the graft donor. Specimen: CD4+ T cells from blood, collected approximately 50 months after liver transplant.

The CDR3 DNA follows: TGCGCCAGCAAAGACAGTCACAATGAGCAGTTCTTC. Protein sequence: CASKDSHNEQFF. This sequence joins TRBV5-1 and TRBJ2-1; possible D gene TRBD1, 5 bases. In germline, CDR1 is SGHRS, CDR2 YFSETQ. The CDR3 runs 12 residues. Trimming took off 6 bases at V and 5 bases at J, with 9 bases between the two ends.